This is a list of T cell receptor beta chains from one sample in a study of blood T cell repertoires in COVID-19. Repertoires were generated with immunoSEQ multiplex PCR, while TCRdb's copy carries only in-frame clones and drops some. Of about 170,000 clones listed, roughly 80% were seen once; the top ten hold 2.8%. Sequenced material: peripheral blood. The receptors originated from a man between 65 and 80 years old with acute or convalescent COVID-19. Both conserved end residues are part of each CDR3. A D gene is named only where the DNA matches it firmly. Rows give clone size only sometimes, using once, few, many, or a class for an expanded clone.

clone size,V gene,J gene,D gene,CDR3 protein,CDR3 DNA
.,TRBV19,TRBJ2-2,.,CASSISGTGELFF,TGTGCCAGTAGTATTTCAGGCACCGGGGAGCTGTTTTTT
.,TRBV20-1,TRBJ1-6,TRBD1,CSASRQGESPLHF,TGCAGTGCTAGTAGGCAGGGGGAATCACCCCTCCACTTT
few,TRBV13,TRBJ2-5,TRBD1,CASSLEGQGAFLETQYF,TGTGCCAGCAGCTTGGAGGGACAGGGGGCTTTTTTGGAGACCCAGTACTTC
.,TRBV29-1,TRBJ1-4,TRBD1,CSARDRKLFF,TGCAGCGCCCGGGACAGAAAACTGTTTTTT
.,TRBV12-5,TRBJ2-5,TRBD2,CASVLLAGILQTQYF,TGTGCTAGTGTCCTCCTAGCGGGAATTTTACAGACCCAGTACTTC
.,TRBV11-3,TRBJ2-1,TRBD2,CASSLDGLAGFYNEQFF,TGTGCCAGCAGCTTAGATGGACTAGCGGGATTCTACAATGAGCAGTTCTTC
.,TRBV5-1,TRBJ1-4,.,CASSLSPGTRNEKLFF,TGCGCCAGCAGCTTGAGTCCCGGGACTCGGAATGAAAAACTGTTTTTT
.,TRBV5-1,TRBJ2-7,TRBD1,CASSWDSYEQYF,TGCGCCAGCAGCTGGGACAGCTACGAGCAGTACTTC
.,TRBV10-1,TRBJ2-1,.,CASSALASGHGEQFF,TGCGCCAGCAGTGCCCTAGCTTCGGGTCATGGTGAGCAGTTCTTC
.,TRBV12-3/TRBV12-4,TRBJ2-7,TRBD2,CASSLRGVEQYF,TGTGCCAGCAGTTTACGGGGGGTTGAGCAGTACTTC
few,TRBV7-2,TRBJ1-6,.,CASSSLRLGGSPLHF,TGTGCCAGCAGCTCCCTGCGACTCGGAGGTTCACCCCTCCACTTT
.,TRBV6-5,TRBJ1-1,.,CASKGYRDMNTEAFF,TGTGCCAGCAAGGGCTACAGGGACATGAACACTGAAGCTTTCTTT
.,TRBV7-6,TRBJ1-1,TRBD1,CASSLGRQGEAFF,TGTGCCAGCAGCTTAGGTAGACAGGGGGAAGCTTTCTTT
few,TRBV6-6,TRBJ2-3,TRBD2,CASGSTSSDTQYF,TGTGCCAGCGGGTCGACTAGCTCAGATACGCAGTATTTT
.,TRBV5-6,TRBJ2-7,.,CASSLDGYEQYF,TGTGCCAGCAGCTTGGACGGCTACGAGCAGTACTTC
few,TRBV5-4,TRBJ1-1,.,CASQGTGLDTEAFF,TGTGCCTCACAGGGAACTGGACTGGACACTGAAGCTTTCTTT
few,TRBV28,TRBJ2-7,TRBD2,CASSSPGTSGRNEQYF,TGTGCCAGCAGTTCGCCCGGGACTAGCGGGAGAAACGAGCAGTACTTC
.,TRBV6-5,TRBJ2-5,.,CASRGTGSRETQYF,TGTGCCAGCAGGGGCACAGGGAGCCGGGAGACCCAGTACTTC
.,TRBV2,TRBJ2-5,.,CASVRPQETQYF,TGTGCCAGCGTGCGGCCCCAAGAGACCCAGTACTTC
.,TRBV7-2,TRBJ1-5,.,CASSSAGLPQPQHF,TGTGCCAGCAGCTCCGCAGGATTACCGCAGCCCCAGCATTTT
.,TRBV6-5,TRBJ2-7,.,CASESNSNEQYF,TGTGCCAGCGAGTCCAACAGCAACGAGCAGTACTTC
.,TRBV7-9,TRBJ2-3,.,CASSLAGVGTDTQYF,TGTGCCAGCAGCTTAGCGGGAGTTGGAACAGATACGCAGTATTTT
few,TRBV12-5,TRBJ2-4,.,CASGLDGANIQYF,TGTGCTAGTGGTTTGGACGGTGCAAACATTCAGTACTTC
.,TRBV19,TRBJ1-5,.,CASSIKGHGNQPQHF,TGTGCCAGTAGTATAAAGGGGCATGGGAATCAGCCCCAGCATTTT
.,TRBV29-1,TRBJ2-3,TRBD2,CSVDSGRSDTQYF,TGCAGCGTTGATAGCGGGAGGTCAGATACGCAGTATTTT
once,TRBV29-1,TRBJ1-1,TRBD1,CSAQYRDRNTEAFF,TGCAGCGCGCAATATCGGGACAGGAACACTGAAGCTTTCTTT
.,TRBV11-2,TRBJ2-5,.,CASSFGGSQETQYF,TGTGCCAGCAGCTTTGGGGGCAGCCAAGAGACCCAGTACTTC
.,TRBV7-7,TRBJ1-2,.,CASSEQGSVGYTF,TGTGCTAGCAGCGAACAGGGCTCGGTTGGCTACACCTTC
few,TRBV7-3,TRBJ1-6,.,CASSRGVPNSPLHF,TGTGCCAGCAGCCGGGGAGTTCCGAATTCACCCCTCCACTTT
.,TRBV6-1,TRBJ2-2,TRBD2,CASSERGLANTGELFF,TGTGCCAGCAGTGAAAGGGGACTAGCAAACACCGGGGAGCTGTTTTTT
.,TRBV19,TRBJ1-6,TRBD1,CASSLMTAGTGIANSPLHF,TGTGCCAGTAGTCTGATGACTGCGGGGACAGGGATCGCTAATTCACCCCTCCACTTT